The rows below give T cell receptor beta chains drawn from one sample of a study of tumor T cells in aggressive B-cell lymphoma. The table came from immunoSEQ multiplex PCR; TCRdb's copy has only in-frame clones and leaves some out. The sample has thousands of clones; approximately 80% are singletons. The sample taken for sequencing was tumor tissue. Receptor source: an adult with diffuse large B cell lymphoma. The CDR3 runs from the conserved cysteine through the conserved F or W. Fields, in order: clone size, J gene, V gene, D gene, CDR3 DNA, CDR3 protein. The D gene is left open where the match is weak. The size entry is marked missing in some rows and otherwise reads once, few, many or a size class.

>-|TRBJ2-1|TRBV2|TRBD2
TGTGCCAGCACCCTACCCACACTAGCGGGGGGTCCAAGCTACAATGAGCAGTTCTTC
CASTLPTLAGGPSYNEQFF
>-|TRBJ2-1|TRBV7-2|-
TGTGCCAGCAGCTTAGCGCGGGGTAGCGGCACCTACAATGAGCAGTTCTTC
CASSLARGSGTYNEQFF
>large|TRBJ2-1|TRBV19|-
TGTGCCAGTAGTATAGGACATCTCAGGGTGGACAATGAGCAGTTCTTC
CASSIGHLRVDNEQFF
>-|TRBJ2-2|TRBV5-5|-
TGTGCCAGCAGCTTGTGGAGCTCAGCCGGGGAGCTGTTTTTT
CASSLWSSAGELFF
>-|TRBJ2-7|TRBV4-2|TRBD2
TGTGCCAGCAGCCAAGATAGCGGACTAGCGGGGGATAACTACGAGCAATACTTC
CASSQDSGLAGDNYEQYF
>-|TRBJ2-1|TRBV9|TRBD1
TGTGCCAGCAGCGTCACCGGGACAGGGGGCGTTGAGCAGTTCTTC
CASSVTGTGGVEQFF
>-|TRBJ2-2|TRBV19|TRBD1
TGTGCCAGCACCGATGGACAGGTCGTGGCCGGGGAGCTGTTTTTT
CASTDGQVVAGELFF
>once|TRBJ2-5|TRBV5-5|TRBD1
TGTGCCAGCAGCTCCCACGGGACAGACCAAGAGACCCAGTACTTC
CASSSHGTDQETQYF
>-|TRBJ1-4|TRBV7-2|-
TGTGCCAGCCGGAGGGGCGTGGATGAAAAACTGTTTTTT
CASRRGVDEKLFF
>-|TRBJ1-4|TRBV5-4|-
TGTGCCAGCAGCTTGAACAGGGCCGTTAATGAAAAACTGTTTTTT
CASSLNRAVNEKLFF
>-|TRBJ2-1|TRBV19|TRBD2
TGTGCCAGTAGTATCCCTAGCGGGGGACGCAATGAGCAGTTCTTC
CASSIPSGGRNEQFF
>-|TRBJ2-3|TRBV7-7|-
TGTGCCAGCAGCAATGGTATTCAAGCTGCTGCGCAGTATTTT
CASSNGIQAAAQYF
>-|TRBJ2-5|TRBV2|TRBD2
TGTGCCAGCCTAGCGGGAGGAAACCAAGAGACCCAGTACTTC
CASLAGGNQETQYF
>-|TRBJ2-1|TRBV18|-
TGTGCCAGCTCACCAATATTGAGCTCCTACAATGAGCAGTTCTTC
CASSPILSSYNEQFF
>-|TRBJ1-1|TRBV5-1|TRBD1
TGCGCCAGCAGCTTATGGACAGGGGGCACTGAAGCTTTCTTT
CASSLWTGGTEAFF
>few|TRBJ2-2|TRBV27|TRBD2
TGTGCCAGCAGTTTAGTGGGGGGGATCACCGGGGAGCTGTTTTTT
CASSLVGGITGELFF
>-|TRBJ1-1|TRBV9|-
TGTGCCAGCAGCGTAGGTCAGATGAACACTGAAGCTTTCTTT
CASSVGQMNTEAFF
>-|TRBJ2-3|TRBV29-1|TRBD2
TGCAGCGTCGCCGGGACTATCCGCACAGATACGCAGTATTTT
CSVAGTIRTDTQYF
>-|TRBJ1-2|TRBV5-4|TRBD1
TGTGCCAGCAGCGCGGACAGGGCTAACTATGGCTACACCTTC
CASSADRANYGYTF
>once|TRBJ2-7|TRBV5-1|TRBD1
TGCGCCAGCAGCTTGGCCGGGACAGCATTCTACGAGCAGTACTTC
CASSLAGTAFYEQYF
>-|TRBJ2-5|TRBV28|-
TGTGCCAGCAGTTTAGGGGCGTCGGGGACCCAGTACTTC
CASSLGASGTQYF
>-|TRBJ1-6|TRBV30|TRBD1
TGTGCCTGGAGTGTGCTGCGGCTGACAGGGGACCGCGGATCCCCCCTCCACTTT
CAWSVLRLTGDRGSPLHF
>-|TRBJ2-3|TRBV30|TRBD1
TGTGCCTGGAGTAGGGGACAGGGAATAGATACGCAGTATTTT
CAWSRGQGIDTQYF
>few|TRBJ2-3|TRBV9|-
TGTGCCAGCAGCGTAGGTGGCAGGAGCACAGATACGCAGTATTTT
CASSVGGRSTDTQYF
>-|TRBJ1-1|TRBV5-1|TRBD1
TGCGCCAGCAGCTTTTTCGGGACAGCTAACACTGAAGCTTTCTTT
CASSFFGTANTEAFF
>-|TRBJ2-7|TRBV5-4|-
TGTGCCAGCAGCATCCCCTTACAGGACCGCTCCTACGAGCAGTACTTC
CASSIPLQDRSYEQYF
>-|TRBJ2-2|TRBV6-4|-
TGTGCCAGCAGTGACTCGTCAGACGGAGAAACCGGGGAGCTGTTTTTT
CASSDSSDGETGELFF
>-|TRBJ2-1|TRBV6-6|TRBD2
TGTGCCACCAGGGGCGGGGGGGCCGCCCAGGGTGAGCAGTTCTTC
CATRGGGAAQGEQFF
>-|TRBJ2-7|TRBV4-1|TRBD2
TGCGCCAGCAGCCAAGATAGCGGGAGGTCCTACGAGCAGTACTTC
CASSQDSGRSYEQYF
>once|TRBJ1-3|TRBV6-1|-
TGTGCCAGCAGTGAATTAAACAGGAGCTCTGGAAACACCATATATTTT
CASSELNRSSGNTIYF
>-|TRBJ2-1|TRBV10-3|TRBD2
TGTGCCATCAGTGATTTAGCGGGAATCTCCTACAATGAGCAGTTCTTC
CAISDLAGISYNEQFF
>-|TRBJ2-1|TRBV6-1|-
TGTGCCAGCAGGATGGGGAGCGAGGGTGAGCAGTTCTTC
CASRMGSEGEQFF
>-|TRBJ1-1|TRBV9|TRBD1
TGTGCCAGCAGCGCCCGGACAGGGGGGGATCAAGCTTTCTTT
CASSARTGGDQAFF
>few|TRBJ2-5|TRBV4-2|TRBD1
TGTGCCAGCAGGCCCTCGACAGGGGTGGGGGAGACCCAGTACTTC
CASRPSTGVGETQYF
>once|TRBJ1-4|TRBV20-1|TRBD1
TGCAGTGCGAGGACAGGGAGTCAACTGTTTTTT
CSARTGSQLFF
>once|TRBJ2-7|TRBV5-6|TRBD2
TGTGCCAGCAGCCGGACTAGCGGGGCCAGCTCCTACGAGCAGTACTTC
CASSRTSGASSYEQYF
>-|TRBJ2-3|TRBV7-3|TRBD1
TGTGCCAGCAGCTTCGACAGGGGGCAAGATACGCAGTATTTT
CASSFDRGQDTQYF
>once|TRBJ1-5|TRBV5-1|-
TGCGCCAGCAGTCCCGACATCAGTAGCAATCAGCCCCAGCATTTT
CASSPDISSNQPQHF
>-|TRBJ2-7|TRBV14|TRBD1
TGTGCCAGCAGCCCCATTGGACAGGGGTCCTACGAGCAGTACTTC
CASSPIGQGSYEQYF
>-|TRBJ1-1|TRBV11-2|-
TGTGCCAGCAGCTTAGTGGTCAGGGGGAACACTGAAGCTTTCTTT
CASSLVVRGNTEAFF
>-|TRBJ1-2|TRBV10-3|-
TGTGCCATTAAGGGACTCTATGGCTACACCTTC
CAIKGLYGYTF
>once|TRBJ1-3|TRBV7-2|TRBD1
TGTGCCAGCAACTTAGGGAGGGCGGTCAGGGGGAGTGGAAACACCATATATTTT
CASNLGRAVRGSGNTIYF
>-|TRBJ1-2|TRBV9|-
TGTGCCAGCAGCGTAGCTAGCAATAACTATGGCTACACCTTC
CASSVASNNYGYTF
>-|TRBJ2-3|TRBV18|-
TGTGCCAGCTCCCCCGGGTCGGGTGGTACAGGAGATACGCAGTATTTT
CASSPGSGGTGDTQYF
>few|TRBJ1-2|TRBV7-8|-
TGTGCCAGCAGCCCCCGGGAGGGGGGTATGGCCTTC
CASSPREGGMAF